The source of this T cell receptor (beta chain) is a study of blood T cell repertoires in COVID-19. Study-wide background: The United States, Italy and Spain were the sources of the acute and convalescent COVID-19 samples. Sample material is recorded as cDNA or gDNA derived from T cells, B-cell-depleted T cells, or PBMCs.

Germline V gene lookup returns CDR1 SGHAT and CDR2 FQNNGV. The V end lost 3 bases, the J end lost 3 bases, and 11 bases lay between the germline ends. The CDR3 is made up of 15 amino acids. In the authors' workflow: Quantification of nucleated cells was approximated via reference gene primer amplification. Measured with immunoSEQ multiplex PCR; TCRdb has only the in-frame clones, and not every one. That table furnishes V, J and clone size, whereas the DNA furnished D and trimming. Among 120,000 to 150,000 clones listed, approximately 85% were seen once. This clone was observed a single time. Those enrolled in Seattle joined during active infection and were followed longitudinally afterward.

The sequencing sample was made of peripheral blood. The chain employs TRBV11-2 and TRBJ2-2; possibly TRBD1 for D (5 bases). The receptor's source is a woman aged 55-75 years with COVID-19, enrolled during active disease. The CDR3 loop reads CASSFQTGYTGELFF. The CDR3 DNA follows: TGTGCCAGCAGCTTTCAAACAGGATACACCGGGGAGCTGTTTTTT.